The clone carrying this T cell receptor (beta chain) is a singleton in its sample. Its specificity is unknown. cDNA specific to TCR beta was made from 450 to 500 ng of total RNA, with a constant-region primer employed for priming. Modified slightly, ARM-PCR produced TCR beta libraries over three nested multiplex PCR rounds. Researchers ran the first two PCR rounds for ten to eleven cycles each with TRBV1-TRBV30 forward primers and a C-beta reverse primer. TCRdb reprocessed the multiplex PCR reads via MiXCR and lists one record per CDR3 protein. The top ten hold roughly 8.9% of the sample, which has hundreds of thousands of distinct CDR3 sequences, 65% seen once. The sample originates from a study of tumor-infiltrating lymphocytes in primary liver carcinoma. Study as a whole: Surgery removed the patients' primary liver carcinoma. Study outcomes and limitations: Pairs comparing tumor with adjacent tissue or blood overlapped less than pairs drawn from tumor regions.

Germline-derived CDR1 and CDR2 are SGHAT and FQNNGV. The CDR3 length is 16 residues. Trimming removed 7 bases from V and 8 bases from J; junction bases left unmatched: 16. The study extracted blood RNA from unsorted whole blood and also extracted germline DNA. No treatment had been given to the patients, who were chronically infected with HBV. The clonotype comes from a man in his forties with primary liver carcinoma and hepatitis B virus infection. Sequencing input: peripheral blood. The chain employs TRBV11-2 and TRBJ2-1; TRBD2 aligns across 8 bases. CDR3 sequence reads: CASNFTSGSTKDEQFF. The CDR3 bases are TGTGCCAGCAACTTTACCAGCGGGAGTACCAAGGATGAGCAGTTCTTC.